The rows below give T cell receptor beta chains drawn from one sample of a study of control samples from healthy donors and cancer patients. Sequenced by immunoSEQ multiplex PCR; TCRdb stores in-frame clones only, minus some. The sample lists about 94,000 clones, approximately 90% occurring once. Sequencing used blood. Receptor source: a woman in her late teens or twenties in good health. Both conserved end residues are trimmed from each CDR3. D genes are given only for firm matches.

d_call j_call v_call cdr3_aa
TRBD1 TRBJ1-2 TRBV5-6 ASSAQGADPYT
. TRBJ1-5 TRBV18 ASSPSRGSNQPQH
. TRBJ1-2 TRBV5-4 ASSPDNYGYT
TRBD1 TRBJ2-2 TRBV4-2 ASSRAAPTGTGGLVRTGELF
. TRBJ1-1 TRBV5-1 ASRRSQNTEAF
TRBD2 TRBJ2-1 TRBV5-4 ASSGKLAGSYNEQF
TRBD2 TRBJ2-5 TRBV5-1 ASSQGHGLAGETQY
. TRBJ1-3 TRBV5-1 ASARDTSSGNTIY
. TRBJ2-1 TRBV5-3 ARSTRLIEQF
TRBD2 TRBJ2-5 TRBV7-9 ASSYTSGPETQY
TRBD1 TRBJ1-6 TRBV18 ASSDSGTGVGNSPLH
TRBD1 TRBJ2-1 TRBV6-2/TRBV6-3 ASSYSQDRGLYNEQF
. TRBJ1-1 TRBV2 ASRGQRYTEAF
. TRBJ2-1 TRBV5-1 ASSLTDNEQF
. TRBJ1-4 TRBV2 ASRSREEKLF
. TRBJ1-2 TRBV5-1 ASRSTAAYYGYT
TRBD1 TRBJ1-2 TRBV27 ASSLFRGWGYT
. TRBJ1-1 TRBV10-3 AIRDTANTEAF
. TRBJ1-5 TRBV7-2 ASSSTGGAGNQPQH
TRBD1 TRBJ2-7 TRBV7-2 ASSLAGQGLYEQY
. TRBJ2-1 TRBV7-3 ASSAASSSYNEQF
. TRBJ1-3 TRBV7-9 ASSGARGSGNTIY
. TRBJ2-5 TRBV9 ASSVATSQETQY
. TRBJ1-3 TRBV2 ASSDEGFSGNTIY
TRBD2 TRBJ2-3 TRBV3-1/TRBV3-2 ASSLGVWRGTQY
. TRBJ2-3 TRBV6-5 AGSKDPRDTQY
TRBD1 TRBJ2-3 TRBV3-1/TRBV3-2 ASSQTARTGGSDTQY
. TRBJ1-2 TRBV19 ASRTSSGYT
. TRBJ1-3 TRBV4-1 ASSRQPSGNTIY
. TRBJ1-5 TRBV5-8 ASSLSLGFRSGQPQH
. TRBJ2-2 TRBV6-1 ASSEFTTAGELF
. TRBJ1-1 TRBV18 ASSRIRDTEAF
. TRBJ1-1 TRBV12-3/TRBV12-4 ASTGREWSEAF
. TRBJ1-2 TRBV24-1 ATYRSGYGYT
. TRBJ2-7 TRBV10-2 ASSGGSYEQY
. TRBJ1-2 TRBV4-1 ASSQVTGKANYGYT
TRBD1 TRBJ1-1 TRBV29-1 SDGTGGNTEAF
TRBD2 TRBJ2-3 TRBV7-9 ASSPRGSGGAADTQY
. TRBJ2-1 TRBV5-3 ARSSKTGENEQF
. TRBJ1-2 TRBV5-1 ASSLGADNYGYT
TRBD2 TRBJ2-5 TRBV5-6 ASSTLTSGQETQY
. TRBJ1-1 TRBV5-5 ASSRGGMNTEAF
TRBD2 TRBJ2-7 TRBV27 ASSSEQRGEQY
. TRBJ1-1 TRBV7-8 ASSLALGAVDRVNTEAF
. TRBJ2-7 TRBV7-9 ASSLVSGGAYEQY
. TRBJ1-2 TRBV29-1 SVRAGGRGNYGYT
TRBD1 TRBJ1-1 TRBV5-4 ASSAGQGATEAF
TRBD2 TRBJ2-3 TRBV11-3 ASSPSGGAGDTQY
. TRBJ2-5 TRBV29-1 SVAHRKETQY
. TRBJ2-3 TRBV18 ASSPSSDSTDTQY
. TRBJ1-6 TRBV4-1 ATSGIRAGDSYNSPLH
. TRBJ1-5 TRBV10-2 ASSDRGPQPQH
. TRBJ1-1 TRBV7-9 ASSPYSSGGLNTEAF